This T cell receptor (beta chain) was sequenced during a study of blood T cell repertoires in COVID-19. Resolution of symptoms, clearance, or two negative PCRs was present in recovered Cohort 3 donors. Germline trimming cut 4 bases from V and 4 bases from J; bases unmatched to any gene: 8. The CDR3 has 15 amino acids. Germline loops: CDR1 SGHRS, CDR2 YFSETQ. The protocol was immunoSEQ multiplex PCR, while the TCRdb copy is restricted to in-frame clones and leaves out a portion. The top ten clones hold around 1.1% of a sample with some 400,000 clones, approximately 92% of them seen once. The receptor was isolated from a man in his thirties or forties who had recovered from COVID-19. Material: PBMCs or T cells enriched from blood (not recorded which). This chain connects TRBV5-1 to TRBJ2-1; 7 nucleotides match TRBD2. In nucleotides, the CDR3 is TGCGCCAGCAGCCACAGCGGGACCCTTTACAATGAGCAGTTCTTC. This codes for CASSHSGTLYNEQFF.